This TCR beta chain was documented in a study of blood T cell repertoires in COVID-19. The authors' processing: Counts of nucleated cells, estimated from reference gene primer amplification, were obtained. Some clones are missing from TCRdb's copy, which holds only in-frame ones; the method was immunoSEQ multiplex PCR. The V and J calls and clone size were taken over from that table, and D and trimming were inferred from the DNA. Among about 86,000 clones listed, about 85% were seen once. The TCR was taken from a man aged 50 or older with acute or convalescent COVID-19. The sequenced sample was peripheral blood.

The CDR3 loop reads CASSPLEGGSNQPQHF. CDR3 nucleotide sequence: TGTGCCAGCTCACCCCTTGAAGGGGGAAGCAATCAGCCCCAGCATTTT. The V gene is TRBV18, the J gene TRBJ1-5, with D maybe TRBD1 (6 bases). Trimming pared 3 bases from V and 1 base from J, leaving 13 bases between. This CDR3 is 16 amino acids long. The V gene's germline CDR1 is KGHSH and CDR2 LQKENI.